There are many counts of the clone carrying this T cell receptor beta chain. Its cognate antigen is unknown. This entry comes from a study of beta chain features in type 1 diabetes. Findings and limits, study-wide: A closer apparent resemblance between naive, central memory and Treg TCRB repertoires was seen in patients than in healthy donors.

Since all of the isolated RNA was reverse transcribed, expressed TCRB transcripts were what got sequenced. Clones were read by immunoSEQ multiplex PCR, and TCRdb kept only the in-frame ones, dropping some. The data contain roughly 290,000 clones, approximately 8% of them singletons. Germline V lookup: CDR1 MDHEN, CDR2 SYDVKM. The CDR3 has 12 residues. Trimming cost V 6 bases and J 3 bases, with 8 bases left between them. The sample consisted of central memory CD4+ T cells from blood. The receptor was derived from a woman under 30 in good health. This rearrangement joins TRBV28 to TRBJ1-2; weak D call: TRBD1 (6 bases). DNA of the CDR3: TGTGCCAGCAGGGAGGGGGACTATGGCTACACCTTC. This translates into CASREGDYGYTF.